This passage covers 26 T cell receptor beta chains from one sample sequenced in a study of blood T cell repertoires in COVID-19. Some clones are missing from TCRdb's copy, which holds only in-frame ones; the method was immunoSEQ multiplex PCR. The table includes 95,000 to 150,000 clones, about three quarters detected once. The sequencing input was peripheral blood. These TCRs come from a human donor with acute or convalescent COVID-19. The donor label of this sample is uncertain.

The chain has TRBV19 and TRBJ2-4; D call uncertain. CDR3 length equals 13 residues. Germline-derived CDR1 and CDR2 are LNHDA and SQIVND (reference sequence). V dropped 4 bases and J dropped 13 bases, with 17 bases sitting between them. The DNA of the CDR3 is TGTGCCAGTAGTACACGTAGTCCCAATCCCCAGTACTTC. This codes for CASSTRSPNPQYF.

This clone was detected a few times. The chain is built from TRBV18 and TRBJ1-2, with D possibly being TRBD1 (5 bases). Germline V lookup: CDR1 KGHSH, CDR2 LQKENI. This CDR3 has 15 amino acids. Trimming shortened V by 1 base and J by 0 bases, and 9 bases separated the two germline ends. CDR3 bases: TGTGCCAGCTCACCACAGGGGCAGGCTAACTATGGCTACACCTTC. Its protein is CASSPQGQANYGYTF.

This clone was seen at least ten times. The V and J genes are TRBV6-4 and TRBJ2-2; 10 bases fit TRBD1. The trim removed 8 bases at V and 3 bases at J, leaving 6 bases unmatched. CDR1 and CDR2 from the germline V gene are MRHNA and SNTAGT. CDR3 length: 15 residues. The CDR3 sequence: CASSDRGKDTGELFF. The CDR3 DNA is TGTGCCAGCTCGGACAGGGGGAAGGACACCGGGGAGCTGTTTTTT.

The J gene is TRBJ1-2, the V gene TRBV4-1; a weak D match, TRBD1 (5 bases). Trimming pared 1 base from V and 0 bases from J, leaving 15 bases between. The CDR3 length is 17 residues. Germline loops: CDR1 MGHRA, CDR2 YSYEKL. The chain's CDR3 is CASSQVSHDRANYGYTF. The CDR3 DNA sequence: TGCGCCAGCAGCCAAGTCTCGCATGACAGAGCTAACTATGGCTACACCTTC.

The CDR3 DNA reads as TGTGCCAGCAGTTACTCTTGGACCGAGGGTTCACCCCTCCACTTT. Translation gives CASSYSWTEGSPLHF. The chain couples TRBV6-5 to TRBJ1-6, with no clear D. Germline-derived CDR1 and CDR2 are MNHEY and SVGAGI. Trimming pared 0 bases from V and 9 bases from J, leaving 12 bases between. CDR3 length equals 15 residues.

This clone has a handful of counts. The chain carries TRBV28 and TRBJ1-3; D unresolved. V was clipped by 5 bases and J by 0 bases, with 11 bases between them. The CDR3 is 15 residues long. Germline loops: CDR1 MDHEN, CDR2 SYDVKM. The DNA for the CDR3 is TGTGCCAGCAGTGTCCTTAGCCGCTCTGGAAACACCATATATTTT. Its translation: CASSVLSRSGNTIYF.

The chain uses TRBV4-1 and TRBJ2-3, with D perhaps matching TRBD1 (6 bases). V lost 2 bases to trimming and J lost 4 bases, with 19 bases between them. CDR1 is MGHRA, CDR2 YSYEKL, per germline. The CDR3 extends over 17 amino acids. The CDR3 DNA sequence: TGCGCCAGCAGCCAAAGCTACGACTCAGGGGCCGCAGATACGCAGTATTTT. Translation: CASSQSYDSGAADTQYF.

The CDR3 DNA is TGTGCCAGCAGTTACTCGGGACAGAGCTCCTACGAGCAGTACTTC. Encoded protein: CASSYSGQSSYEQYF. The J gene is TRBJ2-7, the V gene TRBV6-5; TRBD1 matches 7 bases. With 0 bases clipped from V and 0 bases from J, the junction kept 2 bases outside the gene matches. The germline V gene encodes CDR1 MNHEY and CDR2 SVGAGI. The CDR3 is made up of 15 amino acids.

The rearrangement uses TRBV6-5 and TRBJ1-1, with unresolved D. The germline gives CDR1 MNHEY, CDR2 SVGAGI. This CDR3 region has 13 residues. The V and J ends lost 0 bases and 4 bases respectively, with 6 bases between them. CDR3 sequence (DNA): TGTGCCAGCAGTTACTCGGAGGCCACTGAAGCTTTCTTT. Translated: CASSYSEATEAFF.

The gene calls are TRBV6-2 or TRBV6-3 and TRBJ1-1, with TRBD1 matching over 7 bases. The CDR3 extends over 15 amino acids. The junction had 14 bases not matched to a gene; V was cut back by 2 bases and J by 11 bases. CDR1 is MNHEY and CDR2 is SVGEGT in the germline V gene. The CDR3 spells CASSYPPGQTKEAFF. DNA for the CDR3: TGTGCCAGCAGTTACCCACCGGGACAGACAAAGGAGGCTTTCTTT.

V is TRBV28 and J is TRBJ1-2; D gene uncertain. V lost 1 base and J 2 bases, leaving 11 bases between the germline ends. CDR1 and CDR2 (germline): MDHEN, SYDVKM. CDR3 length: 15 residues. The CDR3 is CASSLSHVTNYGYTF. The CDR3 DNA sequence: TGTGCCAGCAGTTTATCCCATGTGACAAACTATGGCTACACCTTC.

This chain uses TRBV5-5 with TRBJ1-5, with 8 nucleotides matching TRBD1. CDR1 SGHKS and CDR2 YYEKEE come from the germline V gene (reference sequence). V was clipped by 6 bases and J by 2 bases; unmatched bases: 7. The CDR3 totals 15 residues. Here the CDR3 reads CASTVTGGRNQPQHF. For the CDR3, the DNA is TGTGCCAGCACAGTAACAGGGGGTCGCAATCAGCCCCAGCATTTT.

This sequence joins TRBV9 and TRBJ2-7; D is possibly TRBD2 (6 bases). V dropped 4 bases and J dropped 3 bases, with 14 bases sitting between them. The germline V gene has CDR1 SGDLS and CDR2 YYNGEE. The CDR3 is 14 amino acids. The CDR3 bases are TGTGCCAGCAGCCTGGGCGTGCGGGGCTACGAGCAGTACGTC. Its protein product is CASSLGVRGYEQYV.

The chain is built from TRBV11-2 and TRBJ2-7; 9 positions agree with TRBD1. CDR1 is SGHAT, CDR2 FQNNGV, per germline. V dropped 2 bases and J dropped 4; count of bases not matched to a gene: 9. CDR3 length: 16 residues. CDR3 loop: CASSLMNRGRMYEQYF. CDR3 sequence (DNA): TGTGCCAGCAGCTTAATGAACAGGGGGCGCATGTACGAGCAGTACTTC.

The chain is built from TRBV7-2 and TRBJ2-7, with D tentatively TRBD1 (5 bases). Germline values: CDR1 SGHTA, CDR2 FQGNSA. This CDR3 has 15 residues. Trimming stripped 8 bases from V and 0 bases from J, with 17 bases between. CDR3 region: CASARSGLSSYEQYF. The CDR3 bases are TGTGCCAGCGCTAGGTCAGGGTTGAGCTCCTACGAGCAGTACTTC.

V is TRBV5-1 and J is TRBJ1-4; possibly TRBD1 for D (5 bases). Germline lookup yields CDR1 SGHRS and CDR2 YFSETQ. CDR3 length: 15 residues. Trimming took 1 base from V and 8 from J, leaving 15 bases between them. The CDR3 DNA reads TGCGCCAGCAGCTTGTCTAGGGGCGCTGGGGAAAAACTGTTTTTT. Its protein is CASSLSRGAGEKLFF.

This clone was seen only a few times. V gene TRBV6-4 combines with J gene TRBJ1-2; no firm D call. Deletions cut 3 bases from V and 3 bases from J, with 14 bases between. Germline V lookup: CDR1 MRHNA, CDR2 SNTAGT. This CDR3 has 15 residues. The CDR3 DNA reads TGTGCCAGCAGTGAGTCGAGCGGAGACTACTATGGCTACACCTTC. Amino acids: CASSESSGDYYGYTF.

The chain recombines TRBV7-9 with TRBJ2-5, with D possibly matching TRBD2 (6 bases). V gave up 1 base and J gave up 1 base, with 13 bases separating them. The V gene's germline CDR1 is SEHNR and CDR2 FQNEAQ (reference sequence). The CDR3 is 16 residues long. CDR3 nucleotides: TGTGCCAGCAGCTTAGGGGTTGGGACTCTCCAAGAGACCCAGTACTTC. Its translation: CASSLGVGTLQETQYF.

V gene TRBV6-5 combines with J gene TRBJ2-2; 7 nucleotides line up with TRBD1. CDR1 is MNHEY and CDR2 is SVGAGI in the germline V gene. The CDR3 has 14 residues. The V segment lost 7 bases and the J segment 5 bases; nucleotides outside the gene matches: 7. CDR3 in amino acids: CASKDRLWTGELFF. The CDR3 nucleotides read TGTGCCAGCAAGGACAGGCTCTGGACCGGGGAGCTGTTTTTT.

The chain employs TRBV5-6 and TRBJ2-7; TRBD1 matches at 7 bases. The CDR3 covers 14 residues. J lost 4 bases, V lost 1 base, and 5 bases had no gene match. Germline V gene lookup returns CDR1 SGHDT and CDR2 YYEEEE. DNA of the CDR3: TGTGCCAGCAGCTTGCAGGGGGTGTGGTACGAGCAGTACTTC. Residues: CASSLQGVWYEQYF.

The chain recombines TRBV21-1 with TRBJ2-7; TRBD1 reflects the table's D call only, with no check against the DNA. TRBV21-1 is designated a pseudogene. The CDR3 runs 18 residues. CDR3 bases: TGTGCCAGCCCTCCACGGACCGAAAGGAAGACAGAAAGCTACGAGCAGTACGTC. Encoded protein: CASPPRTERKTESYEQYV.

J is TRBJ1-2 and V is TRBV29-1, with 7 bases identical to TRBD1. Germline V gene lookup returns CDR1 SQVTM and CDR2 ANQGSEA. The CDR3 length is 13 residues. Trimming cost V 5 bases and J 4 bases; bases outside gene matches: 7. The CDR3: CSVSDRVGYGYTF. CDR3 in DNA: TGCAGCGTTTCCGACAGGGTAGGCTATGGCTACACCTTC.

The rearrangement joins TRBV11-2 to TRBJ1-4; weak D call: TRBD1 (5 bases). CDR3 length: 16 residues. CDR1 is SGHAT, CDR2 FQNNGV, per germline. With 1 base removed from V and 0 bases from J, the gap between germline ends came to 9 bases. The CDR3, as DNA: TGTGCCAGCAGCTTAGGGGGCCTCACAACTAATGAAAAACTGTTTTTT. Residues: CASSLGGLTTNEKLFF.

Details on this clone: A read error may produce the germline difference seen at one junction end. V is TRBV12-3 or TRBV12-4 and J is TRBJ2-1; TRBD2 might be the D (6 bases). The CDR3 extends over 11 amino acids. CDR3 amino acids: CASSLSSGMIF. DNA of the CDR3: TGTGCCAGCAGTTTGAGTAGCGGAATGATCTTC.

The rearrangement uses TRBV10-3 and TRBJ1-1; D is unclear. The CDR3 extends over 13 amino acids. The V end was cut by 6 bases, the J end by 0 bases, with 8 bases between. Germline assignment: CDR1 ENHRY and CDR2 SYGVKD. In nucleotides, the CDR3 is TGTGCCATCAGCCCGAACTTGAACACTGAAGCTTTCTTT. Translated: CAISPNLNTEAFF.

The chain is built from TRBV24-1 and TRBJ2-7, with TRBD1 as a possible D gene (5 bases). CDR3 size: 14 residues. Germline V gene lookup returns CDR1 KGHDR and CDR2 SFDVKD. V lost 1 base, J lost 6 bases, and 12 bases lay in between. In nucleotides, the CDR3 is TGTGCCACCAGTGATTTAAGTCAGGGCCCCGAGCAGTACGTC. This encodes CATSDLSQGPEQYV.